This TCR beta chain was captured in a study of T cell repertoires in cytomegalovirus infection. Study in general: A matching HLA type, together with CMV infection, was signaled by public TCR beta signatures.

This clonotype has more than one count but fewer than ten. Its cognate antigen is unknown. Study findings and constraints: HLA-C-restricted CMV clonotypes gave the most frequent clonotype in two of eight donors. Based on cumulative public TCR beta family frequency, carriers of CMV plus the relevant HLA were identified.

Trimming took off 0 bases at V and 12 bases at J, with 7 bases between the two ends. Germline V gene lookup returns CDR1 SGHDT and CDR2 YYEEEE. CDR3 length equals 11 residues. TCRdb recomputed calls from the reads with MiXCR, one row per CDR3 protein. Among 150,000 to 200,000 distinct CDR3 sequences listed, about a tenth were seen once. The TCR originated in a human donor in good health (CMV status not recorded). Some clones in this sample may be carry-over from other donors' samples. Sequencing was performed on PBMCs. The V and J genes are TRBV5-6 and TRBJ2-1; TRBD2 is a possible D gene (5 bases). The CDR3 protein is CASSLGAGQFF. DNA of the CDR3: TGTGCCAGCAGCTTGGGGGCGGGGCAGTTCTTC.